Listed below are T cell receptor beta chains from one sample, sequenced in a study of regulatory T cells in long-lasting Graves disease. TCRdb re-derived calls from the multiplex PCR reads in MiXCR, one entry per CDR3 protein. The table has a few hundred thousand distinct CDR3 sequences, roughly 21% seen once. The input for sequencing was peripheral blood mononuclear cells (PBMCs), taken when the disease was refractory, from a patient treated with antithyroid drugs. The receptors come from a female donor with Graves disease. Each CDR3 is given with its conserved first and last residue. A D gene is named only where the DNA matches it firmly. Clone size is given for some rows only: seen once, a few or many times, or a class if the clone is expanded.

d_call,clone_size,v_call,j_call,cdr3_aa,cdr3_nt
-,many,TRBV28,TRBJ1-5,CASRLNGGVGRNQPQHF,TGTGCCAGCAGACTCAACGGGGGGGTCGGACGCAATCAGCCCCAGCATTTT
-,few,TRBV6-2/TRBV6-3,TRBJ1-1,CASSYSSMGAWDTEAFF,TGTGCCAGCAGTTACTCGAGTATGGGGGCCTGGGACACTGAAGCTTTCTTT
-,-,TRBV6-2/TRBV6-3,TRBJ1-5,CASRKGFLSNQPQHF,TGTGCCAGCAGGAAGGGATTTCTCAGCAATCAGCCCCAGCATTTT
-,few,TRBV15,TRBJ2-6,CATRLGGGANVLTF,TGTGCCACCAGACTTGGAGGGGGGGCCAACGTCCTGACTTTC
-,many,TRBV15,TRBJ1-1,CATSRDGAGNTEAFF,TGTGCCACCAGCAGAGATGGAGCGGGGAACACTGAAGCTTTCTTT
-,few,TRBV10-3,TRBJ1-5,CAIKQADSNQPQHF,TGTGCCATCAAGCAGGCGGACTCCAATCAGCCCCAGCATTTT
TRBD2,-,TRBV19,TRBJ2-7,CASSMGLAASYEQYF,TGTGCCAGTAGTATGGGACTAGCGGCATCCTACGAGCAGTACTTC
-,few,TRBV6-2/TRBV6-3,TRBJ2-3,CASSYLVLGTLPGSTDTQYF,TGTGCCAGCAGTTACTTAGTGCTCGGGACGCTGCCAGGGAGCACAGATACGCAGTATTTT
-,many,TRBV6-1,TRBJ2-7,CASSEVGGYEQYF,TGTGCCAGCAGTGAAGTTGGGGGGTACGAGCAGTACTTC
-,many,TRBV12-3/TRBV12-4,TRBJ2-4,CASKGLAKNIQYF,TGTGCCAGCAAAGGTCTAGCCAAAAACATTCAGTACTTC
-,-,TRBV6-1,TRBJ1-2,CASSETQERGYTF,TGTGCCAGCAGCGAGACCCAAGAGAGGGGCTACACCTTC
-,many,TRBV28,TRBJ2-2,CASTELGDFANTGELFF,TGTGCCAGCACAGAACTTGGGGACTTCGCGAACACCGGGGAGCTGTTTTTT
-,once,TRBV24-1,TRBJ2-2,CATSDWTVTGELFF,TGTGCCACCAGTGACTGGACAGTCACCGGGGAGCTGTTTTTT
TRBD2,many,TRBV11-3,TRBJ2-7,CASSLEVSTVAGVYEQYF,TGTGCCAGCAGCTTAGAAGTCAGTACGGTAGCGGGCGTATACGAGCAGTACTTC
-,few,TRBV29-1,TRBJ2-5,CSVGREQETQYF,TGCAGCGTTGGTAGAGAGCAAGAGACCCAGTACTTC
-,few,TRBV14,TRBJ1-5,CASSQHSPTYQPQHF,TGTGCCAGCAGCCAACACAGCCCAACATATCAGCCCCAGCATTTT
-,many,TRBV9,TRBJ1-1,CASSDDPLMNTEAFF,TGTGCCAGCAGCGACGACCCCCTCATGAACACTGAAGCTTTCTTT
-,many,TRBV7-9,TRBJ1-4,CASSEDREKLFF,TGTGCCAGCAGCGAAGACAGGGAAAAACTGTTTTTT
-,few,TRBV11-2,TRBJ2-2,CASSPEAVFLSGELFF,TGTGCCAGCAGTCCAGAAGCAGTCTTTCTGAGCGGGGAGCTGTTTTTT
-,many,TRBV2,TRBJ2-6,CASLPFFGANVLTF,TGTGCCAGCCTTCCGTTCTTTGGGGCCAACGTCCTGACTTTC
TRBD2,-,TRBV28,TRBJ2-2,CAGREGAFLNTGELFF,TGTGCCGGCAGGGAGGGTGCGTTCTTGAACACCGGGGAGCTGTTTTTT
TRBD1,-,TRBV7-9,TRBJ1-2,CASSADRDRYGYTF,TGTGCCAGCAGCGCAGACAGGGATCGCTATGGCTACACCTTC
TRBD2,-,TRBV14,TRBJ2-7,CASSQDGGAGFSYEQYF,TGTGCCAGCAGCCAAGACGGCGGAGCGGGATTCTCCTACGAGCAGTACTTC
TRBD2,many,TRBV11-3,TRBJ2-7,CASSVDGRGYEQYF,TGTGCCAGCAGCGTCGACGGGAGGGGATACGAGCAGTACTTC
-,-,TRBV7-8,TRBJ1-5,CASSGPGVQPQHF,TGTGCCAGCAGCGGTCCGGGGGTCCAGCCCCAGCATTTT
TRBD1,many,TRBV2,TRBJ1-1,CATSIQGARDTEAFF,TGTGCCACATCGATACAGGGGGCAAGGGACACTGAAGCTTTCTTT
TRBD1,-,TRBV6-2/TRBV6-3,TRBJ1-6,CASSYSLTGGNSPLHF,TGTGCCAGCAGTTACTCGCTAACAGGGGGAAATTCACCCCTCCACTTT
TRBD2,-,TRBV20-1,TRBJ2-3,CSASSDSGLAGTDTQYF,TGCAGTGCTAGTTCCGATTCAGGGCTAGCGGGCACAGATACGCAGTATTTT
TRBD2,many,TRBV6-2/TRBV6-3,TRBJ2-5,CASSYSNWLAGEETQYF,TGTGCCAGCAGTTACTCGAATTGGCTAGCGGGGGAAGAGACCCAGTACTTC
-,many,TRBV19,TRBJ1-6,CASSATGITYNSPLHF,TGTGCCAGTAGTGCTACAGGGATAACCTATAATTCACCCCTCCACTTT
-,many,TRBV6-2/TRBV6-3,TRBJ1-1,CASSYSGRIPWSTEAFF,TGTGCCAGCAGTTACTCGGGGAGGATCCCCTGGAGCACTGAAGCTTTCTTT
-,few,TRBV18,TRBJ2-5,CASSTQGPQETQYF,TGTGCCAGCTCAACCCAGGGACCCCAAGAGACCCAGTACTTC
-,-,TRBV7-2,TRBJ2-3,CASSFGVGGTDTQYF,TGTGCCAGCAGCTTTGGGGTCGGGGGCACAGATACGCAGTATTTT
TRBD1,many,TRBV6-2/TRBV6-3,TRBJ1-2,CASSYLGQGGIYTF,TGTGCCAGCAGTTACTTGGGACAGGGAGGGATCTACACCTTC
TRBD1,-,TRBV4-1,TRBJ2-1,CASSQVRGQYNEQFF,TGCGCCAGCAGCCAAGTTAGGGGACAGTACAATGAGCAGTTCTTC
-,many,TRBV20-1,TRBJ1-4,CSARDSQGGTNEKLFF,TGCAGTGCTAGGGACAGTCAAGGAGGAACTAATGAAAAACTGTTTTTT
-,many,TRBV20-1,TRBJ1-4,CSARAATNEKLFF,TGCAGTGCTAGAGCCGCCACTAATGAAAAACTGTTTTTT
TRBD1,-,TRBV24-1,TRBJ2-1,CATSDGTVYEQFF,TGTGCCACCAGTGATGGGACAGTCTATGAGCAGTTCTTC
-,many,TRBV7-9,TRBJ1-2,CASSHGPFDGQLYGYTF,TGTGCCAGCAGCCATGGTCCGTTCGACGGGCAACTCTATGGCTACACCTTC
TRBD1,few,TRBV7-8,TRBJ2-5,CASSFRRQGAGETQYF,TGTGCCAGCAGCTTCAGGCGACAGGGGGCTGGGGAGACCCAGTACTTC